Each of the 5 T cell receptor beta chains below was sequenced from the same sample in a study of technical replicates of blood from a few donors. TCRdb's table, derived via immunoSEQ multiplex PCR, lists solely in-frame clones and lacks some. The sample lists fewer than 100,000 clones, 80% to 95% occurring once. Sample: T cells isolated from PBMCs. Every receptor here comes from a human donor in good health.

This sequence joins TRBV18 and TRBJ1-3; 10 bases fit TRBD1. The germline V gene encodes CDR1 KGHSH and CDR2 LQKENI. The length of the CDR3 is 15 residues. V was clipped by 3 bases and J by 3 bases; unmatched bases: 2. Written as DNA, the CDR3 is TGTGCCAGCTCACCCGGGACAGGGGATGGAAACACCATATATTTT. The encoded protein is CASSPGTGDGNTIYF.

This chain links TRBV6-5 with TRBJ1-2; TRBD1 agrees at 12 bases. Germline lookup yields CDR1 MNHEY and CDR2 SVGAGI. There are 13 residues in the CDR3. V lost 5 bases and J lost 8; bases outside the gene matches: 3. The CDR3 sequence: CASSGDRGRGYTF. The CDR3, as DNA: TGTGCCAGCAGTGGGGACAGGGGGCGGGGCTACACCTTC.

The chain carries TRBV11-2 and TRBJ1-3, with D tentatively TRBD1 (5 bases). V lost 5 bases and J 0 bases, leaving 14 bases between the germline ends. Germline lookup yields CDR1 SGHAT and CDR2 FQNNGV. CDR3 size: 16 residues. In DNA form, the CDR3 reads TGTGCCAGCAGCGTATTGGTGGGGCCCTCTGGAAACACCATATATTTT. Its protein is CASSVLVGPSGNTIYF.

The J gene is TRBJ2-7, the V gene TRBV6-1; D perhaps matches TRBD2 (6 bases). Looked up from germline, CDR1 is MNHNS and CDR2 is SASEGT. This CDR3 contains 12 residues. Between the trimmed V and J ends, which lost 3 bases and 4 bases, there was a span of 7 bases. The CDR3 spells CASSDGGYEQYF. CDR3 nucleotides: TGTGCCAGCAGTGATGGGGGGTACGAGCAGTACTTC.

The CDR3, as DNA: TGCGCCAGCAGCAAACGACAGGGGACCCTTCCCCCCTATGGCTACACCTTC. It yields the protein CASSKRQGTLPPYGYTF. J is TRBJ1-2 and V is TRBV4-1; 8 bases are a match to TRBD1. The V segment lost 5 bases and the J segment 4 bases; nucleotides outside the gene matches: 15. Germline CDR1 MGHRA, CDR2 YSYEKL. The CDR3 length is 17 residues.